The 15 T cell receptor beta chains reported below all come from one sample, sequenced in a study of T-cell memory formation after mild COVID-19. TCRdb ran MiXCR on the 5' RACE reads and lists one entry per CDR3 protein. The sample has under 200,000 distinct CDR3 sequences, roughly 31% seen once; the top ten hold around 12%. Source material: PBMCs or a T cell subset sorted from them (not recorded which). These receptors all stem from an adult woman who had mild COVID-19 (a few samples of this study predate the infection). Cell type and time point are not known.

The V call is TRBV6-5, the J call TRBJ1-2, with a weak D call TRBD1 (5 bases). CDR3 length: 18 amino acids. Trimming shortened V by 4 bases and J by 2 bases, and 23 bases separated the two germline ends. CDR1 is MNHEY, CDR2 SVGAGI, per germline. CDR3 nucleotides: TGTGCCAGCAGTTCGTACAGGCGAACGTACGGTATAAACTATGGCTACACCTTC. This encodes CASSSYRRTYGINYGYTF.

The rearrangement uses TRBV7-2 and TRBJ1-1; unclear D gene. The CDR3 spans 10 residues. Germline CDR1 and CDR2: SGHTA and FQGNSA. The ends were cut back, 3 bases at V and 10 bases at J, with 6 bases in the middle. The CDR3 spells CASSFVAAFF. In nucleotides, the CDR3 is TGTGCCAGCAGCTTTGTCGCAGCTTTCTTT.

The V and J genes are TRBV7-9 and TRBJ1-1; D gene unclear. The germline V and J ends were trimmed by 2 bases and 7 bases, with 8 bases remaining between them. Germline CDR1 and CDR2: SEHNR and FQNEAQ (reference sequence). This CDR3 comprises 12 residues. The CDR3 region has the DNA TGTGCCAGCAGCTTACCCGGGGTTGAAGCTTTCTTT. Residues: CASSLPGVEAFF. Filled out from reference TRBV7-9 and TRBJ1-1, the complete variable domain reads DTGVSQNPRHKITKRGQNVTFRCDPISEHNRLYWYRQTLGQGPEFLTYFQNEAQLEKSRLLSDRFSAERPKGSFSTLEIQRTEQGDSAMYLCASSLPGVEAFFGQGTRLTVV.

The genes are TRBV2 and TRBJ1-3; D is perhaps TRBD1 (5 bases). The V and J ends lost 1 base and 0 bases respectively, with 7 bases between them. Germline assignment: CDR1 SNHLY and CDR2 FYNNEI. The CDR3 has 15 amino acids. Here the CDR3 DNA reads TGTGCCAGCAGTGAAGAGGGGACCTCTGGAAACACCATATATTTT. This sequence encodes CASSEEGTSGNTIYF.

The chain is built from TRBV7-3 and TRBJ2-7, with a tentative D call TRBD1 (5 bases). The germline V gene encodes CDR1 SGHTA and CDR2 FQGTGA. CDR3 length: 13 residues. Trimming removed 5 bases from V and 7 bases from J, with 15 bases in between. DNA for the CDR3: TGTGCCAGCAGCGTGACAGTTGGATTGGAGCAGTACTTC. It specifies CASSVTVGLEQYF.

The chain is built from TRBV27 and TRBJ2-1; 10 nucleotides line up with TRBD2. Unmatched junction bases numbered 7, after V lost 4 bases and J lost 7 bases. Looked up from germline, CDR1 is MNHEY and CDR2 is SMNVEV (reference sequence). The CDR3 sequence is 15 residues long. The CDR3 here is CASSWTSGHVNEQFF. DNA for the CDR3: TGTGCCAGCAGTTGGACTAGCGGTCATGTTAATGAGCAGTTCTTC.

This clonotype was found a few times. The rearrangement links TRBV12-3 or TRBV12-4 to TRBJ2-2, with D maybe TRBD2 (6 bases). This CDR3 comprises 13 residues. The germline V and J ends were trimmed by 2 bases and 6 bases, with 7 bases remaining between them. CDR3 in DNA: TGTGCCAGCAGTTTATCTAGCGCCGGGGAGCTGTTTTTT. As protein: CASSLSSAGELFF.

The chain carries TRBV7-9 and TRBJ2-1, with 8 bases identical to TRBD2. This CDR3 has 17 residues. Germline assignment: CDR1 SEHNR and CDR2 FQNEAQ (reference sequence). The V gene end was trimmed by 2 bases and the J gene end by 6 bases; junction bases not matched to a gene: 12. The CDR3 DNA reads as TGTGCCAGCAGCTTAACGACTTCGCGGGGGGCAACCAATGAGCAGTTCTTC. This encodes CASSLTTSRGATNEQFF.

The chain couples TRBV6-5 to TRBJ2-7, with 7 bases matching TRBD1. The CDR3 has 15 residues. J was trimmed by 3 bases and V by 6 bases; bases with no gene match: 11. The germline V gene has CDR1 MNHEY and CDR2 SVGAGI. CDR3 nucleotides: TGTGCCAGCAGACCTACAGGGGTCTCAGGCTACGAGCAGTACTTC. Its translation is CASRPTGVSGYEQYF.

This clonotype was recorded a few times. The chain is built from TRBV15 and TRBJ2-7; TRBD1 matches at 8 bases. This CDR3 spans 15 amino acids. Germline values: CDR1 LNHNV, CDR2 YYDKDF (reference sequence). V shed 4 bases and J 4 bases; nucleotides not matched to a gene: 9. CDR3 amino acids: CATSTRTGKNYEQYF. DNA for the CDR3: TGTGCCACCAGCACCCGGACAGGGAAAAATTACGAGCAGTACTTC.

This clonotype was counted only a few times. This chain uses TRBV7-3 with TRBJ2-7; D not certain. Deletions cut 1 base from V and 4 bases from J, with 8 bases between. Germline V gene lookup returns CDR1 SGHTA and CDR2 FQGTGA. The CDR3 runs to 13 residues. CDR3 nucleotides: TGTGCCAGCAGCTTAAACGATTATTACGAGCAGTACTTC. Translating it yields CASSLNDYYEQYF.

This clonotype was seen a few times. The chain is built from TRBV2 and TRBJ1-2; 8 nucleotides match TRBD1. V lost 5 bases and J lost 4; bases outside the gene matches: 3. The V gene's germline CDR1 is SNHLY and CDR2 FYNNEI. The CDR3 length is 13 residues. CDR3 sequence: CASSSGQVYGYTF. The CDR3 DNA is TGTGCCAGCAGTTCGGGACAGGTCTATGGCTACACCTTC.

This clonotype was found a few times. This sequence joins TRBV7-6 and TRBJ2-1, with 10 bases lining up with TRBD2. The CDR3 consists of 15 residues. V lost 1 base, J lost 8 bases, and 5 bases stayed unmatched. CDR1 is SGHVS, CDR2 FNYEAQ, per germline. The CDR3 region is CASSLGTSGIYEQFF. CDR3 nucleotide sequence: TGTGCCAGCAGCTTAGGCACTAGCGGGATTTATGAGCAGTTCTTC.

This clonotype was recorded a few times. The V call is TRBV4-3, the J call TRBJ2-1; 8 bases map to TRBD1. CDR3 length equals 16 residues. Unmatched junction bases numbered 6, after V lost 1 base and J lost 4 bases. Germline V gene sequence: CDR1 LGHNA, CDR2 YSLEER. The chain's CDR3 is CASSQGDRPNYNEQFF. DNA for the CDR3: TGCGCCAGCAGCCAAGGGGACAGGCCCAATTACAATGAGCAGTTCTTC.

This sequence joins TRBV20-1 and TRBJ1-5; D remains unclear. This CDR3 region has 13 residues. Trimming took 2 bases from V and 5 from J, leaving 10 bases between them. Germline CDR1 and CDR2: DFQATT and SNEGSKA (reference sequence). CDR3 sequence: CSARPGAYQPQHF. The CDR3 nucleotides read TGCAGTGCTAGACCCGGCGCGTATCAGCCCCAGCATTTT.